This T cell receptor (beta chain) is drawn from a study of shared clonotypes between healthy human individuals (dated by TCRdb to 2019 to 2021). Study-level background: The cohort comprised a couple of women and a few men aged 18 to 49 years. For each donor, CD4 naive and CD4 memory were each given three plates, CD8 naive was given two plates, and CD8 memory was given one plate. Different laboratories and diverse techniques were used to prepare libraries and sequence TCR repertoires, to increase sequencing depth and limit assay-specific biases. Leukapheresis yielded between about 0.8 and 8.9 billion PBMCs per donor. To estimate repertoire size and how much clonotype sharing occurs between individuals, the study deeply sequenced the blood TCR repertoires of five healthy adults.

The germline V gene provides CDR1 SGHDT and CDR2 YYEEEE. From its cysteine to its phenylalanine, the CDR3 spans 11 amino acids. The read is trimmed to its CDR3 DNA, 33 bases read in frame from base 1. V loses 2 bases of germline sequence and J loses 7 bases, and the interval between the two ends is 7 bases. Using the deep immunoSEQ assay, TCR CDR3 regions were amplified from genomic DNA by multiplex PCR. For each cell subset, the extracted genomic DNA was distributed evenly across all wells of several immunoSEQ 96-well plates, and each plate served as one replicate. Each replicate PCR for sorted subsets received roughly 0.2 ug genomic DNA, equal to around 32,000 T cell genomes. Purified libraries were measured with a Qubit 3.0 fluorometer, size-checked on a Bioanalyzer 2100, and measured again with the KAPA Library Quantification kit. Every immunoSEQ 96-well plate was sequenced on a separate single-read 150-cycle Illumina NextSeq 550 flow cell. The original pipeline was this. The immunoSEQ output contained only junctional sequences without quality scores, so filtering could not match that applied to full-length reads. To assign V/J genes and CDR3, sequences were annotated against IMGT germline references using PyIR, a Python wrapper for IgBLAST v1.9. Reads with weak V/J assignments (E-value above 1e-6), missing CDR3, stop codons, out-of-frame junctions, or ambiguous translated residues were removed. V3J clonotypes were defined as sequences sharing the same inferred V gene, J gene, and CDR3 amino acid sequence. To compute the percentage overlap between repertoires, the number of shared unique clonotypes was divided by the size of the smaller repertoire. Three approaches were used to assess repertoire richness: RTK rarefaction, the Chao1 estimator, and Recon v2.1 estimates of unobserved clonotypes. For all TCRbeta clonotypes obtained by the gDNA method from a handful of donors, generation probabilities were computed with OLGA. Here the immuneACCESS table is served through TCRdb, limited to in-frame sequences with V and J called. Missing clones are a known gap in these copies; in checked studies unresolved V genes cover under half, and the rest lacks a known reason. V and J calls and clone size are copied from that table; D and trimming were computed from the DNA. This sample comprises a few million clones, approximately 92% of them detected only once. Clones ranked in the top ten supply roughly 0.14% of the sample.

General study outcomes and caveats: Larger estimated clonotype richness was generally found for naive subsets than for memory subsets. Incomplete sequencing was indicated by rarefaction of sorted-subset datasets, despite the large sequencing depth. Pairwise subsampling led to the expectation that sequencing depth would affect the degree of clonotype sharing among donors. Compared with non-shared clonotypes, clonotypes shared by all four sorted-subset donors had higher generation probabilities. Sampling was restricted to blood, and TCR repertoires in tissue are likely to differ from TCR repertoires in blood. The genetic and exposure-history diversity represented was limited by the small number of donors. Across four donors, approximately 5% of naive CD4, approximately 3.6% of naive CD8, approximately 2.5% of memory CD4, and approximately 0.4% of memory CD8 clonotypes were shared.

Note on this clone: Its antigen specificity is not known. Base qualities are not at hand, and no much larger clone is one base apart.

Donors were healthy HIV-negative adults with no recently reported acute infections or vaccinations. Every donor was a Caucasian adult residing in Nashville, Tennessee, USA. CD4+ T cells were enriched by magnetic negative selection; naive cells were then positively selected on CD45RA, and the negative fraction formed the memory subset. After blood collection by leukapheresis, PBMCs were isolated using Ficoll-Histopaque density gradient centrifugation and then cryopreserved in the vapor phase of liquid nitrogen. Analytical flow cytometry was used to check the purity and quantity of every magnetically sorted T cell population. Genomic DNA was isolated from every sorted fraction and measured by UV absorbance on a Nanodrop 2000c.

The receptor's source is a man younger than 35 in good health. Material for sequencing was naive CD4+ T cells sorted from blood. The cell subset or site label here, explained by the study, means: CD45RA+ positively selected. The rearranged segments are TRBV5-6 and TRBJ2-7, with the identity of the D gene unclear. The bases read TGTGCCAGCAGCTTCGCCACTGAGCAGTACTTC. It codes for CASSFATEQYF.